The source of this T cell receptor (beta chain) is a study of T cells after posttransplantation cyclophosphamide. Study findings and constraints: Later blood repertoires were often dominated by clones from the donor CD8+ memory compartment. After PTCy, TRB diversity resembled that of CNI/methotrexate controls. Tissue-infiltrating T cells from skin or gut overlapped little with blood T cells.

Libraries were prepared by immunoSEQ multiplex PCR; TCRdb keeps only in-frame clonotypes and omits some of them. This sample comprises 35,000 to 40,000 clones, none seen once only. This CDR3 comprises 13 residues. Germline V gene data show CDR1 as SNHLY and CDR2 as FYNNEI. The ends were cut back, 8 bases at V and 3 bases at J, with 11 bases in the middle. This clone was observed many times. Antigen unknown. Sequencing input: PBMCs. The gene calls are TRBV2 and TRBJ1-5, with D perhaps matching TRBD1 (6 bases). This clonotype was sampled from a middle-aged man in good health, CMV-negative, and a related stem cell transplant donor. CDR3 protein: CASRQDHNQPQHF. The CDR3 DNA sequence: TGTGCCAGCCGACAGGACCACAATCAGCCCCAGCATTTT.